A single sample gave rise to the 27 T cell receptor beta chains below, sequenced in a study of CD8+ T cells in alopecia areata. cDNA serving as the sequencing template came from extracted, reverse transcribed RNA. The table came from immunoSEQ multiplex PCR; TCRdb's copy has only in-frame clones and leaves some out. The table has 180,000 or so clones, 67% seen once. The sequenced sample was CD8+ T cells sorted from blood, obtained at week 0. The receptors stem from a human donor with alopecia areata.

This clone was seen a handful of times. This chain joins TRBV29-1 and TRBJ2-7, with no clear D. Per germline, CDR1 SQVTM and CDR2 ANQGSEA. The length of the CDR3 is 10 residues. Trimming removed 7 bases from V and 7 bases from J, with 11 bases in between. Written as DNA, the CDR3 is TGCAGCGCCGCCGGCACAGAGCAGTACTTC. Amino acids: CSAAGTEQYF.

The chain is built from TRBV15 and TRBJ2-7, with D possibly TRBD2 on 5 matching bases. Per germline, CDR1 LNHNV and CDR2 YYDKDF (reference sequence). This CDR3 is built from 14 residues. Trimming pared 5 bases from V and 6 bases from J, leaving 17 bases between. The CDR3 here is CATSPGGGYGEQYF. In DNA, the CDR3 is TGTGCCACCAGCCCAGGAGGCGGGTACGGCGAGCAGTACTTC.

This clone was seen only once. The chain is built from TRBV30 and TRBJ1-2; unclear D gene. Trimming stripped 1 base from V and 9 bases from J, with 9 bases between. Germline V gives CDR1 GTSNPN, CDR2 SVGIG (reference sequence). The CDR3 spans 11 residues. CDR3 in amino acids: CAWSGDRSYTF. DNA for the CDR3: TGTGCCTGGAGTGGCGATCGGAGCTACACCTTC.

The chain has TRBV27 and TRBJ2-1, with unresolved D. The V and J ends lost 3 bases and 10 bases respectively, with 13 bases between them. Germline V gives CDR1 MNHEY, CDR2 SMNVEV (reference sequence). The CDR3 covers 13 residues. This chain's CDR3 is CASSFVLATEQFF. In DNA form, the CDR3 reads TGTGCCAGCAGTTTCGTTCTGGCGACAGAGCAGTTCTTC.

The V and J genes are TRBV18 and TRBJ1-2, with a weak D call TRBD1 (5 bases). The germline gives CDR1 KGHSH, CDR2 LQKENI. This CDR3 is 13 amino acids long. V was clipped by 8 bases and J by 5 bases, with 15 bases between them. The CDR3 sequence: CASTDGAGYGYTF. Written as DNA, the CDR3 is TGTGCCAGCACGGACGGGGCAGGATATGGCTACACCTTC.

There are a few counts of this clone. J is TRBJ2-7 and V is TRBV7-9; D gene unclear. Trimming pared 5 bases from V and 0 bases from J, leaving 14 bases between. The CDR3 is 15 residues long. Germline assignment: CDR1 SEHNR and CDR2 FQNEAQ (reference sequence). The CDR3 loop is CASSPSLGISYEQYF. For the CDR3, the DNA is TGTGCCAGCAGCCCCAGCCTTGGCATCTCCTACGAGCAGTACTTC.

The genes are TRBV4-1 and TRBJ1-5; unclear D gene. Germline V gene sequence: CDR1 MGHRA, CDR2 YSYEKL. This CDR3 is built from 13 residues. V was cut by 2 bases and J by 5 bases, with 7 bases left in between. The CDR3 DNA is TGCGCCAGCAGCCAACGGTCTTATCAGCCCCAGCATTTT. This gives the protein CASSQRSYQPQHF.

The rearrangement joins TRBV5-1 to TRBJ1-3; 8 positions agree with TRBD1. Germline CDR1 SGHRS, CDR2 YFSETQ. J was trimmed by 0 bases and V by 5 bases; bases with no gene match: 4. The CDR3 runs 15 residues. CDR3 sequence reads: CASRSDRGSGNTIYF. CDR3 sequence (DNA): TGCGCCAGCAGATCCGACAGGGGCTCTGGAAACACCATATATTTT.

This clone was counted a few times. J is TRBJ2-6 and V is TRBV13; D might be TRBD2 (5 bases). V lost 2 bases, J lost 1 base, and 6 bases lay in between. Germline CDR1 and CDR2: PRHDT and FYEKMQ (reference sequence). The CDR3 runs 15 residues. The chain's CDR3 is CASSLPGSGANVLTF. The CDR3, as DNA: TGTGCCAGCAGCTTACCGGGGTCTGGGGCCAACGTCCTGACTTTC.

The chain couples TRBV7-8 to TRBJ2-3; D remains ambiguous. The ends were cut back, 8 bases at V and 4 bases at J, with 7 bases in the middle. This CDR3 has 11 residues. In germline, CDR1 is SGHVS, CDR2 FQNEAQ. The CDR3 DNA reads as TGTGCCAGCCGATTCTCAGATACGCAGTATTTT. It is translated as CASRFSDTQYF.

The CDR3 coding sequence is TGTGCCAGCAGCTCGGGACTTCGCAATGAGCAGTTCTTC. Amino acids: CASSSGLRNEQFF. V usage is TRBV7-9 and J usage is TRBJ2-1; a possible D gene is TRBD2 (6 bases). The CDR3 is made up of 13 amino acids. Germline CDR1 SEHNR, CDR2 FQNEAQ (reference sequence). V lost 4 bases and J 6 bases, leaving 10 bases between the germline ends.

The V call is TRBV5-6, the J call TRBJ1-6, with TRBD1 matching over 11 bases. Trimming cost V 4 bases and J 12 bases; bases outside gene matches: 3. The germline CDR1 and CDR2 sequences are SGHDT and YYEEEE. The CDR3 loop spans 13 amino acids. The CDR3 coding sequence is TGTGCCAGCAGCCCGGGACAGGGGGTACCCCTCCACTTT. It codes for CASSPGQGVPLHF.

The V and J genes are TRBV30 and TRBJ2-3, with TRBD2 as a possible D gene (6 bases). There are 16 residues in the CDR3. Deletions cut 4 bases from V and 4 bases from J, with 21 bases between. CDR1 is GTSNPN and CDR2 is SVGIG in the germline V gene (reference sequence). The DNA for the CDR3 is TGTGCCTGGACCCTCCCCCGGGGGAGAGACGCAGATACGCAGTATTTT. This codes for CAWTLPRGRDADTQYF.

This chain connects TRBV5-1 to TRBJ2-7; D gene unclear. The length of the CDR3 is 14 residues. The germline V and J ends were trimmed by 1 base and 2 bases, with 10 bases remaining between them. Germline loops: CDR1 SGHRS, CDR2 YFSETQ. The chain's CDR3 is CASSLRDGPYEQYF. CDR3 coding DNA: TGCGCCAGCAGCTTGAGAGACGGACCCTACGAGCAGTACTTC.

A single count supports this clone. The chain uses TRBV27 and TRBJ2-7; tentatively, D is TRBD1 (6 bases). Germline-derived CDR1 and CDR2 are MNHEY and SMNVEV (reference sequence). V lost 6 bases and J lost 5, with 20 bases in between. The CDR3 is made up of 15 amino acids. CDR3: CASSGGIQGFNEQYF. The CDR3 nucleotides read TGTGCCAGCAGCGGAGGCATTCAGGGGTTCAACGAGCAGTACTTC.

J is TRBJ2-1 and V is TRBV10-2; a weak D match, TRBD1 (6 bases). The V end lost 4 bases, the J end lost 3 bases, and 16 bases lay between the germline ends. From germline, CDR1 is WSHSY and CDR2 SAAADI. This CDR3 has 16 residues. The DNA for the CDR3 is TGCGCCAGCAGTGGAGAGGGGGACCCTAACTACAATGAGCAGTTCTTC. Encoded protein: CASSGEGDPNYNEQFF.

The gene calls are TRBV30 and TRBJ2-3; D call uncertain. Deletions cut 1 base from V and 0 bases from J, with 8 bases between. The germline V gene has CDR1 GTSNPN and CDR2 SVGIG (reference sequence). This CDR3 is built from 14 residues. The CDR3 is CAWSEGLSTDTQYF. Written as DNA, the CDR3 is TGTGCCTGGAGTGAAGGCCTTAGCACAGATACGCAGTATTTT.

This clone has just a few counts. This chain links TRBV29-1 with TRBJ2-6; D uncertain. CDR1 is SQVTM and CDR2 is ANQGSEA in the germline V gene. Between the trimmed V and J ends, which lost 4 bases and 2 bases, there was a span of 6 bases. This CDR3 has 13 amino acids. The CDR3 sequence is CSVVTPGANVLTF. CDR3 DNA sequence: TGCAGCGTTGTCACCCCTGGGGCCAACGTCCTGACTTTC.

This chain connects TRBV6-1 to TRBJ2-1; D not resolved. This CDR3 is 16 amino acids long. In germline, CDR1 is MNHNS, CDR2 SASEGT. With 0 bases removed from V and 1 base from J, the gap between germline ends came to 10 bases. In DNA form, the CDR3 reads TGTGCCAGCAGTGAAGCGCGGCCAACTTCCTACAATGAGCAGTTCTTC. It specifies CASSEARPTSYNEQFF.

The V gene is TRBV5-6, the J gene TRBJ1-2, with TRBD1 as a possible D gene (6 bases). Germline-derived CDR1 and CDR2 are SGHDT and YYEEEE. The CDR3 totals 17 residues. V was clipped by 3 bases and J by 6 bases, with 24 bases between them. The CDR3 region has the DNA TGTGCCAGCAGCTCCGCGATACTCAGGGGTTTTGACGATGGCTACACCTTC. This codes for CASSSAILRGFDDGYTF.

In this sample, this clone turned up once. CDR3 region: CASSGETVWCGGYTF. For the CDR3, the DNA is TGTGCCAGCAGCGGTGAAACAGTTTGGTGTGGCGGCTACACCTTC. This chain uses TRBV7-2 with TRBJ1-2; D is unresolved. Trimming removed 5 bases from V and 8 bases from J, with 21 bases in between. Germline V lookup: CDR1 SGHTA, CDR2 FQGNSA. The CDR3 runs to 15 residues.

The chain links TRBV30 to TRBJ2-7; D not resolved. The CDR3 runs 12 residues. V lost 0 bases, J lost 2 bases, and 5 bases lay in between. From germline, CDR1 is GTSNPN and CDR2 SVGIG (reference sequence). DNA of the CDR3: TGTGCCTGGAGTGTTAGAGCCTACGAGCAGTACTTC. It encodes CAWSVRAYEQYF.

The chain couples TRBV7-8 to TRBJ1-5; maybe TRBD1 (5 bases). Germline V gene data show CDR1 as SGHVS and CDR2 as FQNEAQ. This CDR3 region has 13 residues. Trimming shortened V by 5 bases and J by 5 bases, and 10 bases separated the two germline ends. The CDR3 protein is CASSLEGDQPQHF. The CDR3 coding sequence is TGTGCCAGCAGCCTGGAAGGGGATCAGCCCCAGCATTTT.

This clone was counted only a few times. This rearrangement joins TRBV10-3 to TRBJ2-3, with unresolved D. Germline V gene data show CDR1 as ENHRY and CDR2 as SYGVKD. The V end was cut by 11 bases, the J end by 0 bases, with 6 bases between. CDR3 size: 11 residues. The CDR3 region has the DNA TGTGCCGGCAGGAGCACAGATACGCAGTATTTT. Its protein is CAGRSTDTQYF.

V usage is TRBV27 and J usage is TRBJ2-7; maybe TRBD1 (5 bases). The germline V gene encodes CDR1 MNHEY and CDR2 SMNVEV (reference sequence). V gave up 2 bases and J gave up 5 bases, with 13 bases separating them. CDR3 length: 14 residues. CDR3 sequence: CASSLRAGHHEQYF. CDR3 in DNA: TGTGCCAGCAGTTTAAGGGCAGGGCACCACGAGCAGTACTTC.

The rearrangement uses TRBV5-5 and TRBJ2-2; D remains ambiguous. The CDR3 totals 12 residues. CDR1 SGHKS and CDR2 YYEKEE come from the germline V gene (reference sequence). V was clipped by 3 bases and J by 6 bases, with 6 bases between them. In nucleotides, the CDR3 is TGTGCCAGCAGCTCGCTCGCCGGGGAGCTGTTTTTT. It is translated as CASSSLAGELFF.

This chain joins TRBV4-1 and TRBJ2-7; D perhaps matches TRBD1 (5 bases). Trimming took 0 bases from V and 2 from J, leaving 11 bases between them. CDR1 is MGHRA, CDR2 YSYEKL, per germline. CDR3 size: 15 residues. In nucleotides, the CDR3 is TGCGCCAGCAGCCAAGATCTTACAGGAACCTACGAGCAGTACTTC. This gives the protein CASSQDLTGTYEQYF.